This T cell receptor (beta chain) was identified during a study of vaccination and CD4 T cells after COVID-19. Specified time point: late sampling 161 to 241 days after vaccination in a few convalescent patients. Treatment defined: roughly 11-day PBMC culture with coronavirus spike peptide pools or control peptides (ViraFEST assay). The CDR3 sequence is 14 residues long. V dropped 3 bases and J dropped 1 base, with 10 bases sitting between them. Germline V gives CDR1 SGHVS, CDR2 FQNEAQ. In its sample, this clonotype was seen a few times. Antigen unknown. Sequenced with the Oncomine TCR Beta short-read assay was DNA taken from cultured CD4+ T cells. One entry per CDR3 protein, called by TCRdb with MiXCR from the PCR reads. The sample holds tens of thousands of distinct CDR3 sequences, more than 25% seen once.

V and J are TRBV7-8 and TRBJ2-7; D may be TRBD2 (6 bases). The sequence was obtained from a human donor who had recovered from COVID-19. The source material was CD4+ T cells from blood, cultured in vitro, sampled about 7 months after SARS-CoV-2 vaccination. DNA of the CDR3: TGTGCCAGCAGCTTGGCTAGCGCATCCTACGAGCAGTACTTC. This sequence encodes CASSLASASYEQYF.